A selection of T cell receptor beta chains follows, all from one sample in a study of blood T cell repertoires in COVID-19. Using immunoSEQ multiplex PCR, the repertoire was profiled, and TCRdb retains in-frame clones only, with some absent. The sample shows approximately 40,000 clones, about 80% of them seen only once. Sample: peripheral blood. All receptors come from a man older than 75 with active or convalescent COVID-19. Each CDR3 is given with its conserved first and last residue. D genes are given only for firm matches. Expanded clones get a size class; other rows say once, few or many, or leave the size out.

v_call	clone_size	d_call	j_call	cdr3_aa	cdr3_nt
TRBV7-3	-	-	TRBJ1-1	CASSLNGGGTEAFF	TGTGCCAGCAGCTTAAACGGCGGGGGAACTGAAGCTTTCTTT
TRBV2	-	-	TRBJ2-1	CASSPSAEQFF	TGTGCCAGCAGTCCTAGCGCTGAGCAGTTCTTC
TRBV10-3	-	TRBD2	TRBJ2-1	CAIGRTSNPYNEQFF	TGTGCCATCGGACGGACTAGCAACCCCTACAATGAGCAGTTCTTC
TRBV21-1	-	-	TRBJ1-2	CASSRQTALYGYTF	TGTGCCAGCAGCAGACAGACAGCCCTCTATGGCTACACCTTC
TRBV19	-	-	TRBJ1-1	CASSIQGPGTEAFF	TGTGCCAGTAGTATACAGGGGCCGGGGACTGAAGCTTTCTTT
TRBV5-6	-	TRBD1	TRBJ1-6	CASSLTAGGFGNSPLHF	TGTGCCAGCAGCTTGACCGCAGGGGGTTTTGGCAATTCACCCCTCCACTTT
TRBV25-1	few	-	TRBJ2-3	CASTRGTGTDTQYF	TGTGCCAGCACCCGGGGGACAGGCACAGATACGCAGTATTTT
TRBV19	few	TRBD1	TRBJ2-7	CASSAQGAGEQYF	TGTGCCAGTAGTGCACAGGGGGCGGGCGAGCAGTACTTC
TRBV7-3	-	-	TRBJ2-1	CASSLIRIGYNEQFF	TGTGCCAGCAGCTTAATCAGGATCGGCTACAATGAGCAGTTCTTC
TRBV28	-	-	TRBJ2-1	CASSSWPREQFF	TGTGCCAGCAGTTCCTGGCCGAGGGAGCAGTTCTTC
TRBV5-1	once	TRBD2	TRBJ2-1	CASSWTAGTSNEQFF	TGCGCCAGCAGCTGGACAGCCGGGACTAGCAATGAGCAGTTCTTC
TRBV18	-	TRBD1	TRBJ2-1	CASSPTGTGSYNEQFF	TGTGCCAGCTCACCAACCGGGACAGGTTCCTACAATGAGCAGTTCTTC
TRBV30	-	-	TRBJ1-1	CAWTSWRDTEAFF	TGTGCCTGGACGAGTTGGAGGGACACTGAAGCTTTCTTT
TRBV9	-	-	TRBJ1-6	CASSARSGSYNSPLHF	TGTGCCAGCAGCGCCCGATCGGGCTCCTATAATTCACCCCTCCACTTT
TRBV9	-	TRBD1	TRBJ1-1	CASSVGTGGEAFF	TGTGCCAGCAGCGTAGGGACAGGAGGTGAAGCTTTCTTT
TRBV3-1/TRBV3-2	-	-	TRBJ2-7	CASSWIGGVREQYF	TGTGCCAGCAGCTGGATCGGGGGAGTTAGGGAGCAGTACTTC
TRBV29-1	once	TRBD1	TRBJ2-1	CSVAGTGNYNEQFF	TGCAGCGTTGCCGGGACAGGGAACTACAATGAGCAGTTCTTC
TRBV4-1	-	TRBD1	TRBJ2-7	CASSHIQGREQYF	TGCGCCAGCAGCCATATACAGGGGCGCGAGCAGTACTTC
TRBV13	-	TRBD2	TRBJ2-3	CASSEPGLAEANADTQYF	TGTGCCAGCAGCGAACCGGGACTAGCGGAGGCTAATGCTGATACGCAGTATTTT
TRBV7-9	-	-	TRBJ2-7	CASSRETYSYEQYF	TGTGCCAGCAGCCGCGAGACTTACTCCTACGAGCAGTACTTC
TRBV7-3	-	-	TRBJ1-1	CASTTSPLGQMNTEAFF	TGTGCCAGCACCACGTCCCCCCTGGGACAAATGAACACTGAAGCTTTCTTT
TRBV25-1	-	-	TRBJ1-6	CASSAEGAPLHF	TGTGCCAGCAGTGCCGAGGGGGCACCCCTCCACTTT
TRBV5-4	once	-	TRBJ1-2	CASSLGEGGRDYGYTF	TGTGCCAGCAGCCTGGGAGAGGGAGGGCGGGACTATGGCTACACCTTC
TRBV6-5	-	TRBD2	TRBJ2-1	CASTPAGGSYNEQFF	TGTGCCAGCACCCCAGCGGGAGGTTCCTACAATGAGCAGTTCTTC
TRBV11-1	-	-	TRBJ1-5	CASSPGGNQPQHF	TGTGCCAGCAGTCCCGGGGGCAATCAGCCCCAGCATTTT
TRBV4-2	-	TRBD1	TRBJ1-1	CASSPAGDSFTEAFF	TGTGCCAGCAGCCCAGCGGGGGACAGTTTCACTGAAGCTTTCTTT
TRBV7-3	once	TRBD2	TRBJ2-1	CASSTGGLVSYNEQFF	TGTGCCAGCAGCACTGGGGGACTAGTCTCCTACAATGAGCAGTTCTTC
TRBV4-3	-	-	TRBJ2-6	CASSQGRAGANVLTF	TGCGCCAGCAGCCAAGGCAGGGCTGGGGCCAACGTCCTGACTTTC
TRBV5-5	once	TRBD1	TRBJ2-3	CASSSGTARTDTQYF	TGTGCCAGCAGCTCCGGGACAGCCCGCACAGATACGCAGTATTTT
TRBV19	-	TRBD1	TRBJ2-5	CASSIRPGQGRETQYF	TGTGCCAGTAGTATTCGACCGGGACAGGGGCGAGAGACCCAGTACTTC
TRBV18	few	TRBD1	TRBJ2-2	CASSDAGTVTGELFF	TGTGCCAGCTCCGACGCCGGGACAGTTACCGGGGAGCTGTTTTTT
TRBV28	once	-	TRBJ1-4	CASSVYTGSTNEKLFF	TGTGCCAGCAGTGTATACACAGGGTCAACTAATGAAAAACTGTTTTTT
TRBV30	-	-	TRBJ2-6	CACDTSGANVLTF	TGTGCCTGCGACACCTCTGGGGCCAACGTCCTGACTTTC
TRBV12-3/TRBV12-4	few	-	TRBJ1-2	CASSLQGLGYTF	TGTGCCAGCAGTTTACAGGGGCTTGGCTACACCTTC
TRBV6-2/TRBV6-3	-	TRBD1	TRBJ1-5	CASSYRDRGLEGNQPQHF	TGTGCCAGCAGTTACAGGGACAGGGGCCTTGAGGGCAATCAGCCCCAGCATTTT
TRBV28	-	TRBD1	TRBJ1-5	CASSPGGSNQPQHF	TGTGCCAGCAGTCCAGGGGGGAGCAATCAGCCCCAGCATTTT
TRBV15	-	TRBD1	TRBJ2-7	CATSRDMARSGGVPYEQYF	TGTGCCACCAGCAGAGACATGGCGAGGTCAGGGGGTGTCCCCTACGAGCAGTACTTC
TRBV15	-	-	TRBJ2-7	CATSLEFSAYEQYF	TGTGCCACCAGCCTGGAGTTCTCCGCCTACGAGCAGTACTTC
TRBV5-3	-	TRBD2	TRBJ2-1	CARSLNLLALAAYNEQFF	TGTGCCAGAAGCTTAAATCTGTTGGCGCTAGCGGCTTACAATGAGCAGTTCTTC
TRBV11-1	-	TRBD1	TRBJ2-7	CASSQGEQGAKEQYF	TGTGCCAGCAGCCAGGGGGAGCAGGGGGCGAAAGAGCAGTACTTC
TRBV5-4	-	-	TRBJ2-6	CASTLGGSGANVLTF	TGTGCCAGCACCTTAGGGGGCTCTGGGGCCAACGTCCTGACTTTC
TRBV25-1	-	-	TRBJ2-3	CASSESLVTDTQYF	TGTGCCAGCAGTGAATCCTTAGTAACAGATACGCAGTATTTT
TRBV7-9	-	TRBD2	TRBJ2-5	CASSRPILAGGLQETQYF	TGTGCCAGCAGCCGCCCCATACTAGCGGGGGGCCTACAAGAGACCCAGTACTTC
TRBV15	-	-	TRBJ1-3	CATSRDANSYSGNTIYF	TGTGCCACCAGCAGAGATGCTAACAGTTACTCTGGAAACACCATATATTTT
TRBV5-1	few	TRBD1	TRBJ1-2	CASSLDRDRGRTYGYTF	TGCGCCAGCAGCTTGGACCGGGACAGGGGGCGAACCTATGGCTACACCTTC
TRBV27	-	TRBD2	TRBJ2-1	CASSLAGAYNEQFF	TGTGCCAGCAGTTTAGCGGGAGCCTACAATGAGCAGTTCTTC
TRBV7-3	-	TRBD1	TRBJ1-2	CASSLTGAGGYTF	TGTGCCAGCAGCTTGACAGGGGCCGGCGGCTACACCTTC
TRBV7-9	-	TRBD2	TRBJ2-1	CASSSLVLAGVSNEQFF	TGTGCCAGCAGCTCCCTGGTGCTAGCGGGAGTTTCCAATGAGCAGTTCTTC
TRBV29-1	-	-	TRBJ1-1	CSVEEGGWTEAFF	TGCAGCGTTGAAGAGGGGGGTTGGACTGAAGCTTTCTTT
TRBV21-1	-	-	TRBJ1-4	CASSNPDSPKSSTNEKLFF	TGTGCCAGCAGCAACCCGGACAGCCCCAAGTCATCAACTAATGAAAAACTGTTTTTT
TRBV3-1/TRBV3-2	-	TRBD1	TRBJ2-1	CASSQDPQGVFNEQFF	TGTGCCAGCAGCCAAGACCCACAGGGGGTATTCAATGAGCAGTTCTTC
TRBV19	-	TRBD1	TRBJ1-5	CASTDRGRAGQPQHF	TGTGCCAGTACCGACAGGGGCAGGGCGGGTCAGCCCCAGCATTTT
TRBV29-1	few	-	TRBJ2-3	CSVVMWEDTDTQYF	TGCAGCGTTGTCATGTGGGAGGATACAGATACGCAGTATTTT
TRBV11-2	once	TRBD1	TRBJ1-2	CASSLEGGVRGQGRHYGYTF	TGTGCCAGCAGCTTAGAGGGGGGAGTCCGAGGACAGGGGAGACACTATGGCTACACCTTC
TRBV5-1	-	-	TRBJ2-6	CASSLQASGANVLTF	TGCGCCAGCAGCTTACAGGCCTCTGGGGCCAACGTCCTGACTTTC